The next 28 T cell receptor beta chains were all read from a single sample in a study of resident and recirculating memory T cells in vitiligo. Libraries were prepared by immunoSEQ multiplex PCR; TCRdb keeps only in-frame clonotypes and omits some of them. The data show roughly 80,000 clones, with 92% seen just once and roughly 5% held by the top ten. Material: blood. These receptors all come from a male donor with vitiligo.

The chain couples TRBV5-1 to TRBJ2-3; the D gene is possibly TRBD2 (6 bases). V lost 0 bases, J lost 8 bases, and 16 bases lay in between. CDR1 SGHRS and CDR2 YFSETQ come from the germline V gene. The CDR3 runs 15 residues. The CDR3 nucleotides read TGCGCCAGCAGCTTGGGGCAGCCCCTCGGGGGTACGCAGTATTTT. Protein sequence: CASSLGQPLGGTQYF.

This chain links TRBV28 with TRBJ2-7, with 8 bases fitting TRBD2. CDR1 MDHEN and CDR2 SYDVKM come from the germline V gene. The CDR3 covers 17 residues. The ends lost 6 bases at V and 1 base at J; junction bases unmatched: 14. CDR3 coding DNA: TGTGCCAGCAGCCAGACCACCGGGACTAGTGGATCCTACGAGCAGTACTTC. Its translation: CASSQTTGTSGSYEQYF.

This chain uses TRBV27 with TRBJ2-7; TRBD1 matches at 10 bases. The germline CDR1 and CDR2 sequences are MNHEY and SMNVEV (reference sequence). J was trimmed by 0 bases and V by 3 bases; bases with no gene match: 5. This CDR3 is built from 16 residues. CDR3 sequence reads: CASSFSRTGGSYEQYF. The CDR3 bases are TGTGCCAGCAGTTTCTCCAGGACAGGGGGCTCCTACGAGCAGTACTTC.

CDR3 DNA: TGTGCCAGTTGGGGAGGGCCTTACAACGAGCAGTACTTC. Protein: CASWGGPYNEQYF. The V call is TRBV27, the J call TRBJ2-7; 7 nucleotides align to TRBD2. The CDR3 spans 13 residues. Germline V gives CDR1 MNHEY, CDR2 SMNVEV (reference sequence). The trim removed 9 bases at V and 5 bases at J, leaving 10 bases unmatched.

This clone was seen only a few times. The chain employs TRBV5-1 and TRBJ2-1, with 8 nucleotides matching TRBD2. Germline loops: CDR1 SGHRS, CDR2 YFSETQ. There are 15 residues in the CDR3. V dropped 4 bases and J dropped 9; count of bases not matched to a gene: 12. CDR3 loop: CASSQIGVAGGEQFF. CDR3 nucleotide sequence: TGCGCCAGCAGCCAAATAGGCGTGGCGGGAGGTGAGCAGTTCTTC.

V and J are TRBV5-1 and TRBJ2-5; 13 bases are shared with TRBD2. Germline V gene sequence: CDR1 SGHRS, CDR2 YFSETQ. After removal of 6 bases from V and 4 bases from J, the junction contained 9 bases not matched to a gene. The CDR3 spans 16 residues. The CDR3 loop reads CASTIQLAGGLETQYF. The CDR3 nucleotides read TGCGCCAGCACCATTCAACTAGCGGGAGGGTTAGAGACCCAGTACTTC.

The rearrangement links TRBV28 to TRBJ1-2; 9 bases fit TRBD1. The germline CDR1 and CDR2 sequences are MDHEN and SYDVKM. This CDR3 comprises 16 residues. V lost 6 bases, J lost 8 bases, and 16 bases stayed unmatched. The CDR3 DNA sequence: TGTGCCAGCAGCCAGGTCGGGACAGGGTTAATGGACGGCTACACCTTC. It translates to CASSQVGTGLMDGYTF.

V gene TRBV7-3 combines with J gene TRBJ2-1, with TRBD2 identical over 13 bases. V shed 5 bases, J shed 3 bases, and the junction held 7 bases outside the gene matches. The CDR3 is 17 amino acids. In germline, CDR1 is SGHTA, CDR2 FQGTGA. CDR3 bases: TGTGCCAGCAGCCGTACTAGCGGGAGGGCGGGCTACAATGAGCAGTTCTTC. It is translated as CASSRTSGRAGYNEQFF.

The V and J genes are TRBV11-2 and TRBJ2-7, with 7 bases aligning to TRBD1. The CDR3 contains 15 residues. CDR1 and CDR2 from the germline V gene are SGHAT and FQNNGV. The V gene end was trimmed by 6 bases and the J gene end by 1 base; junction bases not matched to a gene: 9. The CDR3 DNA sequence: TGTGCCAGCAGACTACCGGGACAGCCTTCCTACGAGCAGTACTTC. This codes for CASRLPGQPSYEQYF.

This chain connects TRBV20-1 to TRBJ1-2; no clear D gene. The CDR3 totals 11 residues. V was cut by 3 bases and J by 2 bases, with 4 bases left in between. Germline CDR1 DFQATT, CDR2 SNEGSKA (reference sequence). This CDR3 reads CSASLNYGYTF. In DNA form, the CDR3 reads TGCAGTGCTAGCCTGAACTATGGCTACACCTTC.

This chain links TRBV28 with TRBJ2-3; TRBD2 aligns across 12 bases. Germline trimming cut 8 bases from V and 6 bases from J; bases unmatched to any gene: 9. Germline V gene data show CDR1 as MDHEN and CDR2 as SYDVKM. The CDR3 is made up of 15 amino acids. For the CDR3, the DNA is TGTGCCAGCGGGGGGCTAGCGGGAGGGAGGGATACGCAGTATTTT. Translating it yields CASGGLAGGRDTQYF.

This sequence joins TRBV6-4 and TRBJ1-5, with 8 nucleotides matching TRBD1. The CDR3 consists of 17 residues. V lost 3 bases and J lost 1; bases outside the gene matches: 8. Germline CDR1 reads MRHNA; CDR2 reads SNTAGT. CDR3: CASSEGDRGSSNQPQHF. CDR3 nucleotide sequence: TGTGCCAGCAGTGAAGGTGACAGGGGTTCGAGCAATCAGCCCCAGCATTTT.

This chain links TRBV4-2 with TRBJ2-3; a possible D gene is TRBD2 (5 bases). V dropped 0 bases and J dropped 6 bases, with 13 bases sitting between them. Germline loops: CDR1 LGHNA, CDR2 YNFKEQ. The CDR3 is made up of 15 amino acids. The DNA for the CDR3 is TGTGCCAGCAGCCAAGAGGTCTTACAGCGGGATACGCAGTATTTT. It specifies CASSQEVLQRDTQYF.

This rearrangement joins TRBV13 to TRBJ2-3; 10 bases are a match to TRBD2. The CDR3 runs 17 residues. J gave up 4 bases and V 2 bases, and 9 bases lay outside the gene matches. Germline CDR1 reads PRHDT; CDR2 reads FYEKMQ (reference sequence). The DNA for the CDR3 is TGTGCCAGCAGCTTAAGTCCGAGCGGGAGGGCCCCAGATACGCAGTATTTT. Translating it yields CASSLSPSGRAPDTQYF.

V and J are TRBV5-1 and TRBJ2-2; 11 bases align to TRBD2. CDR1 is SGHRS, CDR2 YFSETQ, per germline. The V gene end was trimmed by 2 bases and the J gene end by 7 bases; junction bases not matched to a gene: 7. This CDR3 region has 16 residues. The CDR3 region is CASSFGGTSGLGELFF. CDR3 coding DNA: TGCGCCAGCAGCTTTGGTGGGACTAGCGGCCTCGGGGAGCTGTTTTTT. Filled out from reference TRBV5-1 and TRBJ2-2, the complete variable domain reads KAGVTQTPRYLIKTRGQQVTLSCSPISGHRSVSWYQQTPGQGLQFLFEYFSETQRNKGNFPGRFSGRQFSNSRSEMNVSTLELGDSALYLCASSFGGTSGLGELFFGEGSRLTVL.

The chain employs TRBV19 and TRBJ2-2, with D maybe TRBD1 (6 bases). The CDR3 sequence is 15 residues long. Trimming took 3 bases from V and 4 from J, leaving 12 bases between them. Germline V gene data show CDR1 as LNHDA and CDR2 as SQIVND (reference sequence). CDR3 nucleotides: TGTGCCAGTAGTATCAGGGCACAGGGCACCGGGGAGCTGTTTTTT. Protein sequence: CASSIRAQGTGELFF.

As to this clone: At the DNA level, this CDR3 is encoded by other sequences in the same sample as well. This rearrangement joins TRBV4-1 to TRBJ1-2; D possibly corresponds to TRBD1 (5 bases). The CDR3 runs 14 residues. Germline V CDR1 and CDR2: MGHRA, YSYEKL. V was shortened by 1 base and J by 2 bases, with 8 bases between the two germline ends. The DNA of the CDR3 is TGCGCCAGCAGCCAAGTTGGGGGGAACTATGGCTACACCTTC. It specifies CASSQVGGNYGYTF.

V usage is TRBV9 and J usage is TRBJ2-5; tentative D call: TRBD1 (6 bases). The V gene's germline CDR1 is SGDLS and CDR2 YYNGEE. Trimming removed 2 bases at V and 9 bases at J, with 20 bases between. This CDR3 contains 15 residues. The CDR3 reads CASSVGEQGSRAQYF. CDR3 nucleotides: TGTGCCAGCAGCGTCGGAGAACAGGGTAGCCGGGCCCAGTACTTC.

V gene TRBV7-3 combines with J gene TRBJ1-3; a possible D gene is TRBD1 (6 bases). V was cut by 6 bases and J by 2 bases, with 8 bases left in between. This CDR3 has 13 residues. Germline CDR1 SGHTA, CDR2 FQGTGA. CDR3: CASSPGAGNTIYF. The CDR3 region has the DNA TGTGCCAGCAGTCCAGGGGCTGGAAACACCATATATTTT.

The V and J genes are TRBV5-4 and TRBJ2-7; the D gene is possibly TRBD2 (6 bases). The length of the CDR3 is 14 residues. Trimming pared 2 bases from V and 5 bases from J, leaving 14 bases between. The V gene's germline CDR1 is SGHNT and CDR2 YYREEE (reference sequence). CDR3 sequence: CASSFRLEVNEQYF. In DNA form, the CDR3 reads TGTGCCAGCAGCTTTCGACTAGAGGTGAACGAGCAGTACTTC.

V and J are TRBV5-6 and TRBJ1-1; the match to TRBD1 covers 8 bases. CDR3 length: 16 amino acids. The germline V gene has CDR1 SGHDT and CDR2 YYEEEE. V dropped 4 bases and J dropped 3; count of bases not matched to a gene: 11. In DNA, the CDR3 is TGTGCCAGCAGCCGCGAGATTTTGACAGGGGACACTGAAGCTTTCTTT. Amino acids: CASSREILTGDTEAFF.

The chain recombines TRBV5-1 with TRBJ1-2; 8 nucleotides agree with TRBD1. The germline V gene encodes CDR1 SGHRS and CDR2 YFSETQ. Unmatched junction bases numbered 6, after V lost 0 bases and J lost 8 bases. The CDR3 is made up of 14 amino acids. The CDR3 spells CASSLGQGFNGYTF. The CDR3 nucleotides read TGCGCCAGCAGCTTGGGACAGGGGTTCAACGGCTACACCTTC.

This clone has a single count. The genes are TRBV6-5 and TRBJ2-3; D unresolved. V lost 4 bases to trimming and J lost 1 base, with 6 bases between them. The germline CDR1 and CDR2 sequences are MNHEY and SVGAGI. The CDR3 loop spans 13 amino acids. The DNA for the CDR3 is TGTGCCAGCAGTTCGCCGGGCACAGATACGCAGTATTTT. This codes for CASSSPGTDTQYF.

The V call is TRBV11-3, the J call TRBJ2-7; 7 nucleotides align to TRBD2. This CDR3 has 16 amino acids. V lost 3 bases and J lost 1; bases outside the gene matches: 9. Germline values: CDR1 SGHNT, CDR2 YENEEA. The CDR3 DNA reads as TGTGCCAGCAGCTTTAGTAGCGGGCGCACATCCTACGAGCAGTACTTC. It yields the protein CASSFSSGRTSYEQYF.

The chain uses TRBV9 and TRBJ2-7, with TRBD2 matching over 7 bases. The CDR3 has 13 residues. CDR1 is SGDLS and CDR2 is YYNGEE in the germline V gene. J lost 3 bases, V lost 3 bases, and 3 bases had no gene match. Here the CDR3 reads CASSDGGIYEQYF. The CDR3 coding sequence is TGTGCCAGCAGCGACGGGGGGATCTACGAGCAGTACTTC.

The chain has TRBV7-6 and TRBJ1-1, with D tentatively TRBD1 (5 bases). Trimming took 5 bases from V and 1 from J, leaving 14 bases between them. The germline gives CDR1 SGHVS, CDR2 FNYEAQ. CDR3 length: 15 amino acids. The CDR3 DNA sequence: TGTGCCAGCAGCCCTCCCGGAGGGGCGAACACTGAAGCTTTCTTT. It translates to CASSPPGGANTEAFF.

CDR3 in amino acids: CASSWGDPTTYNEQFF. The CDR3 DNA follows: TGTGCCAGCAGTTGGGGGGATCCCACAACCTACAATGAGCAGTTCTTC. The V and J genes are TRBV27 and TRBJ2-1; D is perhaps TRBD2 (6 bases). Trimming left V 4 bases short and J 2 bases short, with 15 bases between. This CDR3 has 16 amino acids. Germline V lookup: CDR1 MNHEY, CDR2 SMNVEV (reference sequence).

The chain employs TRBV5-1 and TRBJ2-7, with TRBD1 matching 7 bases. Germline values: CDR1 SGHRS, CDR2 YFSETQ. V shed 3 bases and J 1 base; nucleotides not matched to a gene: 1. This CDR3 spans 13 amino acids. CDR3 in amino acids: CASSSGQSYEQYF. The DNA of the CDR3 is TGCGCCAGCAGCTCGGGACAGTCCTACGAGCAGTACTTC.